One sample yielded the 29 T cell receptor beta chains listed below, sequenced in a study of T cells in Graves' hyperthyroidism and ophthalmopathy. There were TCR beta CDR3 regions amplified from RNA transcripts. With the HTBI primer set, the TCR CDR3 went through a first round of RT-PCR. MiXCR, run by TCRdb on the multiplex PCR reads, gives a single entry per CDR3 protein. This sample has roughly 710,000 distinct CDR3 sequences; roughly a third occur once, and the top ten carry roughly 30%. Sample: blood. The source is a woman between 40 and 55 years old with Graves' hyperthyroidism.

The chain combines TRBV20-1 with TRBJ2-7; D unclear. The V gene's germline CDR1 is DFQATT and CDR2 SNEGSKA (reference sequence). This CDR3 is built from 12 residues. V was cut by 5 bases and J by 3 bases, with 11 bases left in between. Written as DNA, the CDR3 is TGCAGTGCTCTTAAAGCAGGCTACGAGCAGTACTTC. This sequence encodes CSALKAGYEQYF.

The CDR3 protein is CSVSSQIESEQFF. As DNA, the CDR3 is TGCAGCGTTTCGTCACAGATTGAGAGTGAGCAGTTCTTC. V gene TRBV29-1 combines with J gene TRBJ2-1; no reliable D call. Trimming pared 5 bases from V and 9 bases from J, leaving 17 bases between. Germline CDR1 and CDR2: SQVTM and ANQGSEA. The CDR3 sequence is 13 residues long.

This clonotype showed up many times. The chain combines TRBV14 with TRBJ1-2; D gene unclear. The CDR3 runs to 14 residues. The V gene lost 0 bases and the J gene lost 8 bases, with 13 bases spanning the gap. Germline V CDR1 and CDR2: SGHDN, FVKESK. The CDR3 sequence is CASSQDRSGRGYTF. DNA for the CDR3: TGTGCCAGCAGCCAAGATCGGTCAGGTCGAGGCTACACCTTC.

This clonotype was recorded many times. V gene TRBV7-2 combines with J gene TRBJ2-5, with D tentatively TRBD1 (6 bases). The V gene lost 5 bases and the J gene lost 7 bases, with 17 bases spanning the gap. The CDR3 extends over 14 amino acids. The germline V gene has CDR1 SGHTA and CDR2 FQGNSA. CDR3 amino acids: CASSRQASEGTQYF. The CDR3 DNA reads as TGTGCCAGCAGCCGACAGGCTTCGGAAGGGACCCAGTACTTC.

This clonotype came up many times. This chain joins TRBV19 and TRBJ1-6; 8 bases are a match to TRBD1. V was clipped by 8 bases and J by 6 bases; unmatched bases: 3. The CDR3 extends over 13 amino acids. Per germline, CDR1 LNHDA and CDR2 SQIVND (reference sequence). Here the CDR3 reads CASQGAGNSPLHF. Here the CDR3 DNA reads TGTGCCAGTCAGGGGGCTGGTAATTCACCCCTCCACTTT.

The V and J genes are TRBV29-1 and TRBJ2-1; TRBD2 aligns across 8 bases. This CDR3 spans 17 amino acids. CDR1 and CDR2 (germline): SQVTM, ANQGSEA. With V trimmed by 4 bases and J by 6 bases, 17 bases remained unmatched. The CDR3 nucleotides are TGCAGCGTTGTTCGTACATTCCCTACGGGAGGGCCCAATGAGCAGTTCTTC. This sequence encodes CSVVRTFPTGGPNEQFF.

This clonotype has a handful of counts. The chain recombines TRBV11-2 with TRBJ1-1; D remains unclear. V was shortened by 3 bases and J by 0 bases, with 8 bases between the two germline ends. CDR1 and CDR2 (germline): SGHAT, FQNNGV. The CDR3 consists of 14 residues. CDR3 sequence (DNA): TGTGCCAGCAGCTTCCGGGTGATGAACACTGAAGCTTTCTTT. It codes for CASSFRVMNTEAFF.

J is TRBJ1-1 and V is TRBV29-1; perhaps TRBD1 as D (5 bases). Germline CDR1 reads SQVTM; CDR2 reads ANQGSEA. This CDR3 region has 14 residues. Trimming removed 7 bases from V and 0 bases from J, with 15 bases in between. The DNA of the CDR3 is TGCAGCGCCCTGGCGGGGGTGATGAACACTGAAGCTTTCTTT. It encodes CSALAGVMNTEAFF. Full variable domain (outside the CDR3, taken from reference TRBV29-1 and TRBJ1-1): SAVISQKPSRDICQRGTSLTIQCQVDSQVTMMFWYRQQPGQSLTLIATANQGSEATYESGFVIDKFPISRPNLTFSTLTVSNMSPEDSSIYLCSALAGVMNTEAFFGQGTRLTVV.

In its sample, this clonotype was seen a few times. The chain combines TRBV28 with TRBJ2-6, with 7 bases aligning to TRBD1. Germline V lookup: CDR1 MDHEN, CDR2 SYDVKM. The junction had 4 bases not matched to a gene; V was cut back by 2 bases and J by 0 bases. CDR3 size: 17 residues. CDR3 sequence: CASSLPRQGSGANVLTF. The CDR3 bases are TGTGCCAGCAGTTTACCGCGACAGGGCTCTGGGGCCAACGTCCTGACTTTC.

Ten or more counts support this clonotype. The CDR3 protein is CSVTRQGYTEAFF. CDR3 in DNA: TGCAGCGTTACTCGACAGGGCTACACTGAAGCTTTCTTT. The V gene is TRBV29-1, the J gene TRBJ1-1; 7 bases match TRBD1. From germline, CDR1 is SQVTM and CDR2 ANQGSEA. The V and J ends lost 5 bases and 3 bases, in that order; junction bases with no gene match: 6. The CDR3 has 13 residues.

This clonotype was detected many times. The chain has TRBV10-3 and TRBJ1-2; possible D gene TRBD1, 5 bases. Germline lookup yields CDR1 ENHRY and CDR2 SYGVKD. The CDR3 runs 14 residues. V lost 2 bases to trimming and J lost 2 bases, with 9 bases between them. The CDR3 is CAISEKGSNYGYTF. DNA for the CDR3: TGTGCCATCAGTGAGAAGGGGTCAAACTATGGCTACACCTTC.

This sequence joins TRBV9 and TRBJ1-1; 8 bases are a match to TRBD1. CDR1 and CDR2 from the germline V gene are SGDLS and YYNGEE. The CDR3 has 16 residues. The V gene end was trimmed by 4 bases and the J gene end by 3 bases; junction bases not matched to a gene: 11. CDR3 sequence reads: CASSLGQGRRYTEAFF. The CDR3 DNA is TGTGCCAGCAGCCTCGGACAGGGTCGGCGGTACACTGAAGCTTTCTTT.

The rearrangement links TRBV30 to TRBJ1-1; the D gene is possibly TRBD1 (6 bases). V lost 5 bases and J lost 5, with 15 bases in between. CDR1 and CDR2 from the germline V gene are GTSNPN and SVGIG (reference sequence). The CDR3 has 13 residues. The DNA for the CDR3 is TGTGCCTGGCTCTGGGGGCGAGGAACTGAAGCTTTCTTT. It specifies CAWLWGRGTEAFF.

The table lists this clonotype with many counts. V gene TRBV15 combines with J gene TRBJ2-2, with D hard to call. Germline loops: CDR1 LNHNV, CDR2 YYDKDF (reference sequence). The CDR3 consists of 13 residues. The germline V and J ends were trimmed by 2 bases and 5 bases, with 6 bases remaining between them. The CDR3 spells CATSRTVTGELFF. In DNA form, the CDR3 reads TGTGCCACCAGCAGAACAGTAACCGGGGAGCTGTTTTTT.

The CDR3 DNA reads as TGTGCCAGCAGTGAAGAAAGGGGGGATTCGACCTATGGCTACACCTTC. It translates to CASSEERGDSTYGYTF. The J gene is TRBJ1-2, the V gene TRBV2; possible D gene TRBD1, 6 bases. Germline V gives CDR1 SNHLY, CDR2 FYNNEI. This CDR3 contains 16 residues. Trimming left V 1 base short and J 4 bases short, with 16 bases between. The full variable domain, in which reference TRBV2 and TRBJ1-2 provide the parts outside the CDR3, is EPEVTQTPSHQVTQMGQEVILRCVPISNHLYFYWYRQILGQKVEFLVSFYNNEISEKSEIFDDQFSVERPDGSNFTLKIRSTKLEDSAMYFCASSEERGDSTYGYTFGSGTRLTVV.

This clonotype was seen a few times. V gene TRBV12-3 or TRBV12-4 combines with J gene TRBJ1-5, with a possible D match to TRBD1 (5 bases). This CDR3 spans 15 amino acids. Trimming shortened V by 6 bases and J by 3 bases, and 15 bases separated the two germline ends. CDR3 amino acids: CASSRRQTLNQPQHF. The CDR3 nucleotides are TGTGCCAGCAGCCGCCGACAGACTCTCAATCAGCCCCAGCATTTT.

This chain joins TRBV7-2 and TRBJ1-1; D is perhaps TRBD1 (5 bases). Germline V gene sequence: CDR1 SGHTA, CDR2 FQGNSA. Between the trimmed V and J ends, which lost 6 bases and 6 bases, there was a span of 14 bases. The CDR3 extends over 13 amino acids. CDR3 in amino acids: CASSWGRSPEAFF. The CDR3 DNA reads TGTGCCAGCAGTTGGGGCCGGAGCCCTGAAGCTTTCTTT. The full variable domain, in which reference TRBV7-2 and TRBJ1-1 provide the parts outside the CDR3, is GAGVSQSPSNKVTEKGKDVELRCDPISGHTALYWYRQSLGQGLEFLIYFQGNSAPDKSGLPSDRFSAERTGGSVSTLTIQRTQQEDSAVYLCASSWGRSPEAFFGQGTRLTVV.

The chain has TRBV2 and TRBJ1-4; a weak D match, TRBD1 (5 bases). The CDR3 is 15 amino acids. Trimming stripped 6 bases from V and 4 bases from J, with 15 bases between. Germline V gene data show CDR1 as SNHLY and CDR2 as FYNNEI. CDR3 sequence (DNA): TGTGCCAGCAGCCCGGACCAGGGAATTAATGAAAAACTGTTTTTT. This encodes CASSPDQGINEKLFF. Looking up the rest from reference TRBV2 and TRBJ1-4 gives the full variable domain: EPEVTQTPSHQVTQMGQEVILRCVPISNHLYFYWYRQILGQKVEFLVSFYNNEISEKSEIFDDQFSVERPDGSNFTLKIRSTKLEDSAMYFCASSPDQGINEKLFFGSGTQLSVL.

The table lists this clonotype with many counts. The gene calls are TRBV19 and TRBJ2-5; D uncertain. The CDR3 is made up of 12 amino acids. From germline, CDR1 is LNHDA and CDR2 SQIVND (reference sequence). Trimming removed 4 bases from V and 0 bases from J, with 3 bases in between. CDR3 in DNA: TGTGCCAGTAGTACGCACCAAGAGACCCAGTACTTC. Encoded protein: CASSTHQETQYF.

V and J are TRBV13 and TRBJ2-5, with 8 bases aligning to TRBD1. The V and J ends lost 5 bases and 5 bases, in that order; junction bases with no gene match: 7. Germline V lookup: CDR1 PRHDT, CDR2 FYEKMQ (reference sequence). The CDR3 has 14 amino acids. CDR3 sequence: CASSHGRQGETQYF. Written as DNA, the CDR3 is TGTGCCAGCAGCCACGGCCGACAGGGGGAGACCCAGTACTTC. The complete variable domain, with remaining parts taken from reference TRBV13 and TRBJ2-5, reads AAGVIQSPRHLIKEKRETATLKCYPIPRHDTVYWYQQGPGQDPQFLISFYEKMQSDKGSIPDRFSAQQFSDYHSELNMSSLELGDSALYFCASSHGRQGETQYFGPGTRLLVL.

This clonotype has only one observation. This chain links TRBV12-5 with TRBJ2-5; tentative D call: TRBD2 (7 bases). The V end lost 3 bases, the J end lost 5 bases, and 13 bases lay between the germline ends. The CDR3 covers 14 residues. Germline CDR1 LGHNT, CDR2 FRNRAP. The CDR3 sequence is CASGLGGGMETQYF. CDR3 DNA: TGTGCTAGTGGTTTAGGGGGGGGCATGGAGACCCAGTACTTC.

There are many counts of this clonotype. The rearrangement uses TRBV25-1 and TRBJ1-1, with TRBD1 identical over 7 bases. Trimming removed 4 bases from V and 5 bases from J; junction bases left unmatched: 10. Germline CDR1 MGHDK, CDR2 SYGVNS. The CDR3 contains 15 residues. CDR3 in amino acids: CASSGSSVRGTEAFF. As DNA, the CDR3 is TGTGCCAGCAGTGGCTCTAGCGTCAGGGGGACTGAAGCTTTCTTT.

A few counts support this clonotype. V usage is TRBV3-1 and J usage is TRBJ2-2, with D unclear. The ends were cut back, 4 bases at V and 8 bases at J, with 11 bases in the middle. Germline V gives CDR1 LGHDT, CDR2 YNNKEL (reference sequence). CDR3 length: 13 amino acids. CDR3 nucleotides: TGTGCCAGCAGCCCCCGGATGAGGGGGGAGCTGTTTTTT. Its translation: CASSPRMRGELFF.

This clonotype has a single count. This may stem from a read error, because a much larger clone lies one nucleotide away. In nucleotides, the CDR3 is TGTGCCATCAGTGAGTCAGCTGGTTCACCCCTCCACTTT. It yields the protein CAISESAGSPLHF. The V gene is TRBV10-3, the J gene TRBJ1-6; D is unresolved. V shed 0 bases and J shed 9 bases, with 6 bases lying between them. The germline gives CDR1 ENHRY, CDR2 SYGVKD. This CDR3 has 13 residues.

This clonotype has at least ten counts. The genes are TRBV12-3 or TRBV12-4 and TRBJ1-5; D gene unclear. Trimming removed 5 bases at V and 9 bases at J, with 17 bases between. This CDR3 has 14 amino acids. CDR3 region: CASSPPGVEGPQHF. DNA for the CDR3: TGTGCCAGCAGTCCCCCCGGGGTTGAGGGGCCCCAGCATTTT.

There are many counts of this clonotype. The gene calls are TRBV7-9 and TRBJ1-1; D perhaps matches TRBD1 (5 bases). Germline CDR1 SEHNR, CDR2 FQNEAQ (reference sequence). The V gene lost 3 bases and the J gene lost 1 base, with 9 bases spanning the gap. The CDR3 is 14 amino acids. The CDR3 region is CASSFQGANTEAFF. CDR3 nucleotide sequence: TGTGCCAGCAGCTTCCAGGGAGCGAACACTGAAGCTTTCTTT. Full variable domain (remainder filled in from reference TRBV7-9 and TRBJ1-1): DTGVSQNPRHKITKRGQNVTFRCDPISEHNRLYWYRQTLGQGPEFLTYFQNEAQLEKSRLLSDRFSAERPKGSFSTLEIQRTEQGDSAMYLCASSFQGANTEAFFGQGTRLTVV.

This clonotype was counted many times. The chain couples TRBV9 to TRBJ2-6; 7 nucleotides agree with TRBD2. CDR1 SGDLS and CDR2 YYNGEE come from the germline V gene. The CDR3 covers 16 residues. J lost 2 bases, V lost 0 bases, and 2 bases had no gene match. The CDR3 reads CASSVAGGAGANVLTF. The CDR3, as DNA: TGTGCCAGCAGCGTAGCTGGGGGGGCTGGGGCCAACGTCCTGACTTTC.

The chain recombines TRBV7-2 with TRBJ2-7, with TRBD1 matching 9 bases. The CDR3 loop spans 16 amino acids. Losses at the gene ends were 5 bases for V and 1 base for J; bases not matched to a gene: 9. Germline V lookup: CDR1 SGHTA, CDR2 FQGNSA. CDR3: CASSQGGTGISYEQYF. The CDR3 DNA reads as TGTGCCAGCAGCCAGGGCGGGACAGGGATATCCTACGAGCAGTACTTC.

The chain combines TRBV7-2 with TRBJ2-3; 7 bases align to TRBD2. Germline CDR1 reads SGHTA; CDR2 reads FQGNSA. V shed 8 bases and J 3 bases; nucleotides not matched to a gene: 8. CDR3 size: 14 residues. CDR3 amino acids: CASQDSGITDTQYF. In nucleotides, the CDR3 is TGTGCCAGCCAAGACAGCGGGATTACAGATACGCAGTATTTT.